Listed below are T cell receptor beta chains from one sample, sequenced in a study of blood T cell repertoires in COVID-19. The table came from immunoSEQ multiplex PCR; TCRdb's copy has only in-frame clones and leaves some out. The table shows about 300,000 clones, with 85% to 90% occurring only once. Sequencing was carried out using peripheral blood. The receptor source for this set is a man in his sixties or seventies with acute or convalescent COVID-19. The CDR3 runs from the conserved cysteine through the conserved F or W. The D gene is left open where the match is weak. The size entry is marked missing in some rows and otherwise reads once, few, many or a size class.

V gene: TRBV9
J gene: TRBJ1-2
D gene: TRBD1
clone size: .
CDR3 protein: CASSRQGLNYGYTF
CDR3 DNA: TGTGCCAGCAGCCGACAGGGATTAAACTATGGCTACACCTTC

V gene: TRBV19
J gene: TRBJ2-2
D gene: .
clone size: once
CDR3 protein: CASSIGSQGSGELFF
CDR3 DNA: TGTGCCAGTAGTATAGGATCACAGGGAAGCGGGGAGCTGTTTTTT

V gene: TRBV6-2/TRBV6-3
J gene: TRBJ2-5
D gene: TRBD2
clone size: .
CDR3 protein: CASSSLAGAQETQYF
CDR3 DNA: TGTGCCAGCAGTTCACTAGCGGGGGCCCAAGAGACCCAGTACTTC

V gene: TRBV18
J gene: TRBJ1-5
D gene: TRBD1
clone size: .
CDR3 protein: CASSPTGGAGQPQHF
CDR3 DNA: TGTGCCAGCTCACCGACAGGGGGCGCGGGTCAGCCCCAGCATTTT

V gene: TRBV28
J gene: TRBJ1-1
D gene: .
clone size: .
CDR3 protein: CASRGPNRRNTEAFF
CDR3 DNA: TGTGCCAGCAGGGGTCCTAACAGGCGGAACACTGAAGCTTTCTTT

V gene: TRBV5-6
J gene: TRBJ2-7
D gene: TRBD2
clone size: .
CDR3 protein: CASSLPGTSGRASSYEQYF
CDR3 DNA: TGTGCCAGCAGCTTGCCCGGGACTAGCGGGAGGGCCTCCTCCTACGAGCAGTACTTC

V gene: TRBV18
J gene: TRBJ1-3
D gene: .
clone size: .
CDR3 protein: CASSSGASGNTIYF
CDR3 DNA: TGTGCCAGCTCATCAGGGGCGAGCGGAAACACCATATATTTT

V gene: TRBV14
J gene: TRBJ2-5
D gene: .
clone size: few
CDR3 protein: CASSHPSRETQYF
CDR3 DNA: TGTGCCAGCAGCCACCCCTCGCGAGAGACCCAGTACTTC

V gene: TRBV2
J gene: TRBJ1-1
D gene: TRBD1
clone size: .
CDR3 protein: CASRVRTGGNTEAFF
CDR3 DNA: TGTGCCAGCAGAGTCCGGACAGGGGGGAACACTGAAGCTTTCTTT

V gene: TRBV15
J gene: TRBJ1-2
D gene: .
clone size: once
CDR3 protein: CATSRDLKQGTTLYGYTF
CDR3 DNA: TGTGCCACCAGCAGAGACCTCAAACAGGGAACGACTTTGTATGGCTACACCTTC

V gene: TRBV28
J gene: TRBJ1-2
D gene: .
clone size: .
CDR3 protein: CASTGDYGYTF
CDR3 DNA: TGTGCCAGCACGGGGGACTATGGCTACACCTTC

V gene: TRBV19
J gene: TRBJ2-7
D gene: .
clone size: .
CDR3 protein: CASRNTGSYEQYF
CDR3 DNA: TGTGCCAGTAGAAATACAGGGTCCTACGAGCAGTACTTC

V gene: TRBV4-2
J gene: TRBJ1-6
D gene: TRBD1
clone size: .
CDR3 protein: CASSQDTGDNSPLHF
CDR3 DNA: TGTGCCAGCAGCCAAGATACAGGGGACAATTCACCCCTCCACTTT

V gene: TRBV18
J gene: TRBJ1-1
D gene: .
clone size: .
CDR3 protein: CASSPSGNLDTEAFF
CDR3 DNA: TGTGCCAGCTCGCCATCCGGGAATTTGGACACTGAAGCTTTCTTT

V gene: TRBV11-3
J gene: TRBJ2-7
D gene: TRBD1
clone size: .
CDR3 protein: CASSLGMRTGGDEQYF
CDR3 DNA: TGTGCCAGCAGCTTAGGAATGCGGACAGGGGGTGACGAGCAGTACTTC

V gene: TRBV4-2
J gene: TRBJ2-1
D gene: TRBD2
clone size: few
CDR3 protein: CASSRWSGGANYNEQFF
CDR3 DNA: TGTGCCAGCAGCCGTTGGAGCGGGGGGGCCAACTACAATGAGCAGTTCTTC

V gene: TRBV5-1
J gene: TRBJ2-1
D gene: TRBD2
clone size: .
CDR3 protein: CASSPLAGSSYNEQFF
CDR3 DNA: TGCGCCAGCAGCCCACTAGCGGGAAGCTCCTACAATGAGCAGTTCTTC

V gene: TRBV6-1
J gene: TRBJ1-4
D gene: TRBD1
clone size: .
CDR3 protein: CASSDRDSRNEKLFF
CDR3 DNA: TGTGCCAGCAGTGACCGGGACAGTAGGAATGAAAAACTGTTTTTT

V gene: TRBV21-1
J gene: TRBJ2-3
D gene: .
clone size: .
CDR3 protein: CASSKACPGDTQYF
CDR3 DNA: TGTGCCAGCAGCAAAGCATGTCCAGGGGATACGCAGTATTTT

V gene: TRBV27
J gene: TRBJ1-4
D gene: .
clone size: .
CDR3 protein: CASSLAPRGGEKLFF
CDR3 DNA: TGTGCCAGCAGTTTAGCCCCTAGGGGCGGTGAAAAACTGTTTTTT

V gene: TRBV10-2
J gene: TRBJ2-4
D gene: .
clone size: .
CDR3 protein: CASRNTGAQNIQYF
CDR3 DNA: TGCGCCAGCAGGAACACGGGAGCTCAAAACATTCAGTACTTC

V gene: TRBV6-1
J gene: TRBJ1-6
D gene: .
clone size: .
CDR3 protein: CASSEILSSYNSPLHF
CDR3 DNA: TGTGCCAGCAGTGAAATTTTGAGCTCCTATAATTCACCCCTCCACTTT

V gene: TRBV24-1
J gene: TRBJ2-5
D gene: .
clone size: .
CDR3 protein: CATSDFPGARQETQYF
CDR3 DNA: TGTGCCACCAGTGATTTCCCAGGGGCCCGACAAGAGACCCAGTACTTC

V gene: TRBV6-5
J gene: TRBJ1-5
D gene: TRBD1
clone size: .
CDR3 protein: CASSNRGDQPQHF
CDR3 DNA: TGTGCCAGCAGCAACAGGGGTGATCAGCCCCAGCATTTT

V gene: TRBV5-1
J gene: TRBJ2-3
D gene: TRBD2
clone size: .
CDR3 protein: CASRGGDTDTQYF
CDR3 DNA: TGCGCCAGCAGGGGGGGGGACACAGATACGCAGTATTTT

V gene: TRBV7-2
J gene: TRBJ1-1
D gene: TRBD1
clone size: .
CDR3 protein: CASSFQGGTNEAFF
CDR3 DNA: TGTGCCAGCAGCTTTCAAGGGGGCACGAATGAAGCTTTCTTT

V gene: TRBV10-3
J gene: TRBJ2-3
D gene: .
clone size: .
CDR3 protein: CAISGSVDRLTDTQYF
CDR3 DNA: TGTGCCATCAGTGGAAGCGTTGACAGACTCACAGATACGCAGTATTTT

V gene: TRBV7-9
J gene: TRBJ1-5
D gene: .
clone size: .
CDR3 protein: CASSLGGDQPQHF
CDR3 DNA: TGTGCCAGCAGCTTAGGGGGAGATCAGCCCCAGCATTTT

V gene: TRBV11-3
J gene: TRBJ2-5
D gene: TRBD1
clone size: .
CDR3 protein: CASSSGTGQETQYF
CDR3 DNA: TGTGCCAGCAGCTCCGGGACAGGGCAAGAGACCCAGTACTTC

V gene: TRBV24-1
J gene: TRBJ1-5
D gene: .
clone size: .
CDR3 protein: CATSDPGTGLGLPQHF
CDR3 DNA: TGTGCCACCAGTGACCCTGGGACCGGACTAGGTCTGCCCCAGCATTTT

V gene: TRBV24-1
J gene: TRBJ2-2
D gene: TRBD1
clone size: .
CDR3 protein: CATSDDRATDTGELFF
CDR3 DNA: TGTGCCACCAGTGATGACAGGGCCACGGACACCGGGGAGCTGTTTTTT

V gene: TRBV5-1
J gene: TRBJ2-5
D gene: .
clone size: .
CDR3 protein: CASSSGQGGRETQYF
CDR3 DNA: TGCGCCAGCAGCTCCGGACAGGGAGGGAGAGAGACCCAGTACTTC

V gene: TRBV7-2
J gene: TRBJ2-7
D gene: TRBD2
clone size: once
CDR3 protein: CASSPGLARSYEQYF
CDR3 DNA: TGTGCCAGCAGCCCCGGACTAGCGCGTTCCTACGAGCAGTACTTC

V gene: TRBV5-5
J gene: TRBJ2-7
D gene: .
clone size: few
CDR3 protein: CASSLQGRDEQYF
CDR3 DNA: TGTGCCAGCAGCTTGCAGGGGAGGGACGAGCAGTACTTC

V gene: TRBV7-8
J gene: TRBJ1-2
D gene: .
clone size: .
CDR3 protein: CASSRLQGAGYTF
CDR3 DNA: TGTGCCAGCAGTCGATTACAAGGGGCCGGCTACACCTTC

V gene: TRBV14
J gene: TRBJ1-1
D gene: TRBD1
clone size: .
CDR3 protein: CASSQATGDTEAFF
CDR3 DNA: TGTGCCAGCAGCCAGGCCACAGGGGACACTGAAGCTTTCTTT

V gene: TRBV2
J gene: TRBJ1-2
D gene: .
clone size: .
CDR3 protein: CASSGLQAYGYTF
CDR3 DNA: TGTGCCAGCAGTGGCCTGCAGGCCTATGGCTACACCTTC